This is a list of T cell receptor beta chains from one sample in a study of shared clonotypes between healthy human individuals. This table comes from immunoSEQ multiplex PCR, and its TCRdb copy is limited to in-frame clones, with some not included. The sample lists 1,400,000 or so clones, around 98.5% seen once, with 0.36% in the top ten. Sequencing was performed on naive CD4+ T cells sorted from blood. These receptors were taken from a man younger than 45 in good health. Both conserved end residues are part of each CDR3. Each record gives: J gene, V gene, clone size, D gene, CDR3 DNA, CDR3 protein. A D gene is named only where the DNA matches it firmly. Rows may omit the clone size; those that give it use once, few, many or a size class.

TRBJ2-7,TRBV20-1,-,-,TGCAGTGCTAGGTACATCTACGAGCAGTACTTC,CSARYIYEQYF
TRBJ2-7,TRBV28,-,-,TGTGCCAGCAGTTTAGAAGGGCAGTTCGGCTACGAGCAGTACTTC,CASSLEGQFGYEQYF
TRBJ2-5,TRBV11-2,-,TRBD2,TGTGCCAGCAGCTTAGATAAACTAGCGGTCCTTCCCCAAGAGACCCAGTACTTC,CASSLDKLAVLPQETQYF
TRBJ2-3,TRBV7-9,-,-,TGTGCCAGCAGCCTGCGGGCAGGTAGCACAGATACGCAGTATTTT,CASSLRAGSTDTQYF
TRBJ2-5,TRBV5-1,-,TRBD2,TGCGCCAGCAGCTTGCGGGGGGGTCGAGAGACCCAGTACTTC,CASSLRGGRETQYF
TRBJ2-7,TRBV18,-,TRBD2,TGTGCCAGCTCACGAGGACTAGCGGGATACGAGCAGTACTTC,CASSRGLAGYEQYF
TRBJ1-1,TRBV6-6,-,-,TGTGCCAGCAGTTACCTACAGGTGAACACTGAAGCTTTCTTT,CASSYLQVNTEAFF
TRBJ1-4,TRBV28,-,-,TGTGCCAGCACAGCAGGAAATGAAAAACTGTTTTTT,CASTAGNEKLFF
TRBJ2-1,TRBV18,-,TRBD2,TGTGCCAGCTCACCACAAGGACTAGCGAATGAGCAGTTCTTC,CASSPQGLANEQFF
TRBJ1-4,TRBV4-1,-,-,TGCGCCAGCAGCCGACCGCCCGCGGGACAACCGAATGAAAAACTGTTTTTT,CASSRPPAGQPNEKLFF
TRBJ2-7,TRBV5-1,-,TRBD2,TGCGCCAGCATGCCAATGGCTAGCGGGCTAGGCTCCTACGAGCAGTACTTC,CASMPMASGLGSYEQYF
TRBJ2-5,TRBV6-1,once,-,TGTGCCAGCAGTGACTCAGCGACCCAGTACTTC,CASSDSATQYF
TRBJ2-7,TRBV7-9,-,-,TGTGCCAGCAGCGGCGTCCGAGACGAGCAGTACTTC,CASSGVRDEQYF
TRBJ2-7,TRBV5-4,-,-,TGTGCCAGCAGCTCCCGTCTGACAGGCCCTCCCTACGAGCAGTACTTC,CASSSRLTGPPYEQYF
TRBJ2-2,TRBV6-5,-,-,TGTGCCAGCAGTTTCCGAGGGAACACCGGGGAGCTGTTTTTT,CASSFRGNTGELFF
TRBJ2-5,TRBV28,-,-,TGTGCCAGCAGTCCCCTCCCGAGGGGAAAAGAGACCCAGTACTTC,CASSPLPRGKETQYF
TRBJ2-3,TRBV7-9,-,-,TGTGCCAGCAGCTTAGCGTCACTCGAGGATACGCAGTATTTT,CASSLASLEDTQYF
TRBJ2-3,TRBV18,-,-,TGTGCCAGCTCACCGAGTGGCACAGATACGCAGTATTTT,CASSPSGTDTQYF
TRBJ2-5,TRBV5-8,-,-,TGTGCCAGCAGCTTAGGGGGGTTAAGGCAAGAGACCCAGTACTTC,CASSLGGLRQETQYF
TRBJ1-1,TRBV18,-,-,TGTGCCAGCGAACTCAAATCGGACACTGAAGCTTTCTTT,CASELKSDTEAFF
TRBJ2-3,TRBV2,once,-,TGTGCCAGCAGGGCGAGCGCCAGCACAGATACGCAGTATTTT,CASRASASTDTQYF
TRBJ1-2,TRBV21-1,-,-,TGTGCCAGCAGCAAGTGGACATCCACTCGGGATGGCTACACCTTC,CASSKWTSTRDGYTF
TRBJ2-7,TRBV29-1,-,-,TGCAGCGTTGGGGGGCCGCGGGGTGACTGGATCTCCTACGAGCAGTACTTC,CSVGGPRGDWISYEQYF
TRBJ2-7,TRBV6-6,-,TRBD1,TGTGCCAGCAGTGGACAGGGCCCCTACGAGCAGTACTTC,CASSGQGPYEQYF
TRBJ1-2,TRBV28,-,-,TGTGCCAGCACGGGAATTTATGGCTACACCTTC,CASTGIYGYTF
TRBJ2-1,TRBV2,-,TRBD1,TGTGCCAGCAGCGGGACAGACAATGAGCAGTTCTTC,CASSGTDNEQFF
TRBJ1-4,TRBV27,-,-,TGTGCCAGCAACGATCGGGGCAGGGAGGATGAAAAACTGTTTTTT,CASNDRGREDEKLFF
TRBJ2-1,TRBV7-2,-,-,TGTGCCAGCAGCTTAGGAGCGGGCTCCTACAATGAGCAGTTCTTC,CASSLGAGSYNEQFF
TRBJ1-2,TRBV7-9,-,TRBD1,TGTGCCAGCAGCTTCCCGGGACAGCCACAATCAACTAGCTATGGCTACACCTTC,CASSFPGQPQSTSYGYTF
TRBJ2-7,TRBV5-1,-,TRBD1,TGCGCCAGCAGCTTGACAGGGGTCGGGCAGTACTTC,CASSLTGVGQYF
TRBJ2-7,TRBV5-1,-,-,TGCGCCAGCAGCTTAGGGCTTACCTACGAGCAGTACTTC,CASSLGLTYEQYF
TRBJ2-1,TRBV5-1,-,-,TGCGCCAGCAGCTCGGGCGTGACGATCGTCCCCTACAATGAGCAGTTCTTC,CASSSGVTIVPYNEQFF
TRBJ2-1,TRBV5-1,-,TRBD1,TGCGCCAGCAGCTTGGAGTGGACAGGGGCAACTGAGCAGTTCTTC,CASSLEWTGATEQFF
TRBJ1-2,TRBV7-2,-,TRBD1,TGTGCCAGCAGCTTAACAGGGGGCGATTATGGCTACACCTTC,CASSLTGGDYGYTF
TRBJ1-1,TRBV28,-,-,TGTGCCAGCAGTCTTGGGACATCTGAAGCTTTCTTT,CASSLGTSEAFF
TRBJ2-5,TRBV29-1,-,-,TGCAGCTCAATCATTAAGCGTCCCCTACAAGAGACCCAGTACTTC,CSSIIKRPLQETQYF
TRBJ2-7,TRBV29-1,once,-,TGCAGCGTTTTGACACTCCCCTACGAGCAGTACTTC,CSVLTLPYEQYF
TRBJ2-7,TRBV5-4,-,-,TGTGCCAGCAGCCGCACGGGTACTACCTACGAGCAGTACTTC,CASSRTGTTYEQYF
TRBJ2-7,TRBV2,-,TRBD2,TGTGCCAGCAGTGAGACAGCGGGAGTTGCCGAGCAGTACTTC,CASSETAGVAEQYF
TRBJ1-2,TRBV28,-,TRBD1,TGTGCCAGCAGTCGTGGGAACCGACAGGGGGCTGGTGGCTACACCTTC,CASSRGNRQGAGGYTF
TRBJ2-7,TRBV28,-,-,TGTGCCAGCCGGCGGGGAACGAGCTCCTACGAGCAGTACTTC,CASRRGTSSYEQYF
TRBJ2-5,TRBV29-1,-,TRBD2,TGCAGCGTTTGGACTAGCGGGAGGGCCGGGGAGACCCAGTACTTC,CSVWTSGRAGETQYF
TRBJ1-1,TRBV10-1,-,-,TGCGCCAGCAGTGAGGGACCCCAGAACACTGAAGCTTTCTTT,CASSEGPQNTEAFF
TRBJ2-1,TRBV14,once,-,TGTGCCAGCAGCCAATTTCTCGGGAGCCGCAATGAGCAGTTCTTC,CASSQFLGSRNEQFF
TRBJ1-1,TRBV10-1,-,-,TGCGCCAGCAGTGAATACAGCGCGAACACTGAAGCTTTCTTT,CASSEYSANTEAFF
TRBJ1-4,TRBV18,-,-,TGTGCCAGCTCACCATCAGGGGATAATGAAAAACTGTTTTTT,CASSPSGDNEKLFF
TRBJ1-1,TRBV25-1,-,TRBD1,TGTGCCAGCAGAGAGACAGGGGGAACTGAAGCTTTCTTT,CASRETGGTEAFF
TRBJ2-7,TRBV11-1,-,-,TGTGCCAGCAGCTTTTTAGCGGAGCCACCCTACGAGCAGTACTTC,CASSFLAEPPYEQYF
TRBJ2-7,TRBV7-9,-,-,TGTGCCAGCAGCTCCTTTGGGGAGCAGTACTTC,CASSSFGEQYF
TRBJ1-2,TRBV15,-,TRBD1,TGTGCCACCAGCAGACGGGAGGGGGCGTATGGCTACACCTTC,CATSRREGAYGYTF
TRBJ2-7,TRBV6-5,-,-,TGTGCCAGCAGTTACCTCCCCGGCTACGAGCAGTACTTC,CASSYLPGYEQYF